The sequence of this TCR beta chain was determined in a study of naive and memory T cell subsets. Broader study findings: A few larger clonotypes appeared in naive repertoires, especially CD8, possibly memory cells re-expressing CD45RA.

Two oligonucleotides, mixed equimolar, formed the beta constant-region primer covering TRBC1 and TRBC2. Four rounds of PCR amplified the ligated cDNA using nested alpha and beta constant-region primers plus SP2. TCRdb redid the calling of the UMI-ligation and nested PCR reads with MiXCR, one entry per CDR3 protein. The sample holds approximately 150,000 distinct CDR3 sequences; roughly 22% are singletons and the top ten take less than 0.13%. This CDR3 is 14 amino acids long. In germline, CDR1 is DFQATT, CDR2 SNEGSKA (reference sequence). In the case of this clonotype: Its specificity is unknown. Germline and junction disagree at one end, which may indicate a read error.

The chain couples TRBV20-1 to TRBJ1-1; possible D gene TRBD1, 6 bases. Sequenced input: naive CD4+ T cells from blood. The TCR originated in a human donor in good health. The CDR3 protein is CSASMGALNTERIF. The CDR3 region has the DNA TGCAGTGCTAGTATGGGGGCACTGAACACTGAGAGGATCTTT.